The 14 T cell receptor beta chains below come from one sample, sequenced in a study of blood T cells in healthy people across ages. A second PCR of 7 to 11 cycles used a sample-barcoded 5' primer and a J-beta primer mix. Via MiXCR, TCRdb re-called the 5' RACE reads, giving one row per CDR3 protein. The sample gives 700,000 or so distinct CDR3 sequences, 22% of which show up once; roughly a fifth is in the top ten. The sample taken for sequencing was blood. The origin of the receptors is a man between 65 and 85 years old in good health.

CDR3: CASSDPVAGGNEQFF. CDR3 bases: TGTGCCAGCAGTGATCCGGTAGCGGGAGGCAATGAGCAGTTCTTC. The chain uses TRBV6-1 and TRBJ2-5; 10 bases align to TRBD2. The J call may be incorrect, as the DNA end agrees better with TRBJ2-1. There are 15 residues in the CDR3. Germline V gene lookup returns CDR1 MNHNS and CDR2 SASEGT.

This clonotype was observed a few times. The rearrangement joins TRBV29-1 to TRBJ1-4; perhaps TRBD1 as D (6 bases). This CDR3 region has 13 residues. Germline assignment: CDR1 SQVTM and CDR2 ANQGSEA. V was cut by 3 bases and J by 5 bases, with 10 bases left in between. For the CDR3, the DNA is TGCAGCGTTGATCTAGGGGGGAATGAAAAACTGTTTTTT. Encoded protein: CSVDLGGNEKLFF.

This clonotype has more than one count but fewer than ten. The rearrangement uses TRBV19 and TRBJ2-5; D is tentatively TRBD1 or TRBD2 (5 bases each). The DNA end lines up better with TRBJ2-1; the J call may be wrong. The length of the CDR3 is 17 residues. Germline V gene data show CDR1 as LNHDA and CDR2 as SQIVND (reference sequence). This chain's CDR3 is CASSASGRTSTYGEQFF. The CDR3 DNA follows: TGTGCCAGTAGTGCTTCGGGACGGACTTCTACCTACGGTGAGCAGTTCTTC.

A few counts support this clonotype. The chain combines TRBV12-3 or TRBV12-4 with TRBJ2-5, with D hard to call. The V and J ends lost 1 base and 2 bases respectively, with 8 bases between them. This CDR3 has 14 residues. The CDR3 is CASSLVSAQETQYF. DNA for the CDR3: TGTGCCAGCAGTTTAGTGTCAGCTCAAGAGACCCAGTACTTC.

This clonotype was counted between two and nine times. The V and J genes are TRBV4-1 and TRBJ1-2, with TRBD1 identical over 8 bases. CDR1 MGHRA and CDR2 YSYEKL come from the germline V gene. The CDR3 length is 15 residues. J was trimmed by 8 bases and V by 0 bases; bases with no gene match: 8. The CDR3 DNA reads TGCGCCAGCAGCCAAGATGAGCAGGGGGCAAAAGGCTACACCTTC. Its translation: CASSQDEQGAKGYTF.

This chain connects TRBV7-9 to TRBJ2-3; D possibly corresponds to TRBD2 (6 bases). The V end lost 3 bases, the J end lost 2 bases, and 15 bases lay between the germline ends. The CDR3 contains 16 residues. CDR1 and CDR2 (germline): SEHNR, FQNEAQ (reference sequence). The CDR3 here is CASSLRPGTYTDTQYF. The CDR3 coding sequence is TGTGCCAGCAGCTTGCGGCCCGGGACTTACACAGATACGCAGTATTTT.

In this sample, this clonotype turned up a few times. The chain couples TRBV4-2 to TRBJ1-1, with D hard to call. The CDR3 is 14 amino acids. V was trimmed by 0 bases and J by 4 bases, leaving 9 bases between them. Looked up from germline, CDR1 is LGHNA and CDR2 is YNFKEQ. The CDR3 sequence is CASSQEREGTEAFF. CDR3 nucleotides: TGTGCCAGCAGCCAAGAACGGGAGGGCACTGAAGCTTTCTTT.

The J gene is TRBJ1-4, the V gene TRBV18, with a tentative D call TRBD1 (6 bases). V was cut by 3 bases and J by 7 bases, with 15 bases left in between. Per germline, CDR1 KGHSH and CDR2 LQKENI. The CDR3 is 15 residues long. The CDR3: CASSPQGSAGEKLFF. Written as DNA, the CDR3 is TGTGCCAGCTCACCCCAGGGGTCCGCAGGTGAAAAACTGTTTTTT.

The chain carries TRBV12-3 or TRBV12-4 and TRBJ1-6; 7 positions match TRBD1. Trimming at V came to 5 bases and at J to 9 bases, leaving 7 bases not matched to a gene. CDR3 size: 14 residues. The CDR3, as DNA: TGTGCCAGCAGTCCCCGACAGGGCGGTTCACCCCTCCACTTT. This gives the protein CASSPRQGGSPLHF.

This clonotype was counted only a few times. This chain uses TRBV6-1 with TRBJ1-4; 8 bases line up with TRBD1. Germline-derived CDR1 and CDR2 are MNHNS and SASEGT. Unmatched junction bases numbered 14, after V lost 5 bases and J lost 0 bases. This CDR3 comprises 19 residues. Written as DNA, the CDR3 is TGTGCCAGCAGTACCTCCGGGACAGGCGTAGTTGCAACTAATGAAAAACTGTTTTTT. Translating it yields CASSTSGTGVVATNEKLFF.

This clonotype was seen only a few times. V gene TRBV12-3 or TRBV12-4 combines with J gene TRBJ2-5, with 10 bases aligning to TRBD2. The end of the DNA fits TRBJ2-7 better, so the J call may be wrong. CDR3 size: 14 residues. CDR3 sequence: CASSLALAGVEQYV. DNA of the CDR3: TGTGCCAGCAGTTTAGCGCTAGCGGGAGTCGAGCAGTACGTC.

The chain combines TRBV12-3 or TRBV12-4 with TRBJ2-5; D is possibly TRBD2 (5 bases). The CDR3 has 14 amino acids. Trimming took off 6 bases at V and 2 bases at J, with 13 bases between the two ends. CDR3 nucleotide sequence: TGTGCCAGCAGAGAACTAGGGCGACAAGAGACCCAGTACTTC. It codes for CASRELGRQETQYF.

This clonotype was counted between two and nine times. This sequence joins TRBV3-1 and TRBJ2-7, with D possibly being TRBD1 or TRBD2 (6 bases each). The V gene's germline CDR1 is LGHDT and CDR2 YNNKEL (reference sequence). The CDR3 length is 15 residues. V shed 5 bases and J shed 4 bases, with 18 bases lying between them. CDR3 region: CASSMYKGGSYEQYF. CDR3 in DNA: TGTGCCAGCAGCATGTACAAGGGGGGCTCGTACGAGCAGTACTTC.

This clonotype was observed many times. Written as DNA, the CDR3 is TGTGCCAGCAGCACCCCCCTGGGCAGGAACTATGGCTACACCTTC. As protein: CASSTPLGRNYGYTF. The V and J genes are TRBV21-1 and TRBJ1-2; the table assigns TRBD1, which was not confirmed against the DNA. TRBV21-1 has pseudogene status. The CDR3 is made up of 15 amino acids.